These 20 T cell receptor beta chains came from one sample sequenced in a study of shared clonotypes between healthy human individuals. Profiling relied on immunoSEQ multiplex PCR, and the TCRdb table lists in-frame clones only, not all of them. The table records about 2.3 million clones, more than 85% of them present only once. Sequences were obtained from naive CD4+ T cells from PBMCs. Specified subset: CD45RA+ positively selected. The receptors originated from a man between 18 and 29 years old in good health. Some clones in this sample may be carry-over from other donors' samples.

The chain recombines TRBV6-1 with TRBJ2-7; 7 bases agree with TRBD1. Germline lookup yields CDR1 MNHNS and CDR2 SASEGT. Trimming at V came to 5 bases and at J to 3 bases, leaving 7 bases not matched to a gene. This CDR3 region has 14 residues. The CDR3, as DNA: TGTGCCAGCAGTACAGGGGTTCAGCTCTACGAGCAGTACTTC. Its protein product is CASSTGVQLYEQYF.

This sequence joins TRBV15 and TRBJ2-1; TRBD2 matches 10 bases. Germline V CDR1 and CDR2: LNHNV, YYDKDF (reference sequence). This CDR3 is built from 15 residues. V lost 5 bases and J lost 5; bases outside the gene matches: 6. The CDR3 sequence: CATSGGLARHNEQFF. The CDR3 DNA reads as TGTGCCACCAGCGGGGGACTAGCGAGACACAATGAGCAGTTCTTC.

This clone has only one observation. The CDR3 reads CASSRRGSSYEQYF. The CDR3 bases are TGTGCCAGTAGTCGGCGGGGGTCCTCCTACGAGCAGTACTTC. V and J are TRBV19 and TRBJ2-7; 7 bases fit TRBD2. The CDR3 length is 14 residues. Germline V CDR1 and CDR2: LNHDA, SQIVND (reference sequence). V shed 5 bases and J 0 bases; nucleotides not matched to a gene: 4. Using reference TRBV19 and TRBJ2-7 for the parts outside the CDR3, the full variable domain is DGGITQSPKYLFRKEGQNVTLSCEQNLNHDAMYWYRQDPGQGLRLIYYSQIVNDFQKGDIAEGYSVSREKKESFPLTVTSAQKNPTAFYLCASSRRGSSYEQYFGPGTRLTVT.

The V gene is TRBV28, the J gene TRBJ2-2; 7 nucleotides match TRBD2. Germline CDR1 is MDHEN and CDR2 is SYDVKM. With 3 bases clipped from V and 1 base from J, the junction kept 5 bases outside the gene matches. The CDR3 contains 16 residues. CDR3 nucleotide sequence: TGTGCCAGCAGTTTGATCGTAGCGGGGAACACCGGGGAGCTGTTTTTT. Translated: CASSLIVAGNTGELFF.

The chain recombines TRBV9 with TRBJ1-1; TRBD1 is a possible D gene (5 bases). V lost 0 bases and J 5 bases, leaving 8 bases between the germline ends. CDR3 length equals 13 residues. Germline CDR1 SGDLS, CDR2 YYNGEE. This CDR3 is CASSVGRTTEAFF. The CDR3 bases are TGTGCCAGCAGCGTAGGGAGGACAACTGAAGCTTTCTTT.

This chain connects TRBV10-3 to TRBJ2-7, with 8 bases lining up with TRBD2. Trimming at V came to 11 bases and at J to 5 bases, leaving 14 bases not matched to a gene. The germline V gene encodes CDR1 ENHRY and CDR2 SYGVKD. The CDR3 length is 14 residues. The CDR3 bases are TGTGCCTCCCAATGGAGCGGGAGTTTGCACGAGCAGTACTTC. Translating gives CASQWSGSLHEQYF.

Only one count was recorded for this clone. The sample carries other DNA sequences with the same CDR3. The V call is TRBV28, the J call TRBJ1-3, with D unresolved. The CDR3 covers 10 residues. Trimming took 6 bases from V and 5 from J, leaving 2 bases between them. CDR1 is MDHEN, CDR2 SYDVKM, per germline. CDR3 protein: CASRRNTIYF. The CDR3 DNA reads TGTGCCAGCAGGCGAAACACCATATATTTT.

CDR3 loop: CASSLTRSTGELFF. CDR3 coding DNA: TGTGCCAGCAGCTTAACTAGAAGCACCGGGGAGCTGTTTTTT. V is TRBV7-7 and J is TRBJ2-2, with D perhaps matching TRBD2 (5 bases). Per the germline V gene, CDR1 is SSHAT and CDR2 is FNYEAQ (reference sequence). Trimming removed 2 bases from V and 4 bases from J, with 8 bases in between. The CDR3 spans 14 residues.

The V and J genes are TRBV28 and TRBJ1-4; D is possibly TRBD1 (6 bases). Trimming removed 5 bases from V and 1 base from J, with 14 bases in between. Germline assignment: CDR1 MDHEN and CDR2 SYDVKM. The CDR3 loop spans 16 amino acids. The CDR3 reads CASSGGRGGTNEKLFF. The CDR3 DNA reads as TGTGCCAGCAGTGGTGGCAGGGGTGGAACTAATGAAAAACTGTTTTTT. Based on the CDR3 plus reference TRBV28 and TRBJ1-4, the full variable domain is DVKVTQSSRYLVKRTGEKVFLECVQDMDHENMFWYRQDPGLGLRLIYFSYDVKMKEKGDIPEGYSVSREKKERFSLILESASTNQTSMYLCASSGGRGGTNEKLFFGSGTQLSVL.

This clone was observed a single time. The V and J genes are TRBV10-3 and TRBJ2-5; no clear D. Germline values: CDR1 ENHRY, CDR2 SYGVKD. The CDR3 has 12 residues. V lost 6 bases, J lost 1 base, and 6 bases lay in between. The CDR3 protein is CAISPRQETQYF. In DNA, the CDR3 is TGTGCCATCAGCCCCCGCCAAGAGACCCAGTACTTC.

Regarding this clone: Other nucleotide sequences in the sample specify the same CDR3. The gene calls are TRBV6-6 and TRBJ1-1; D not certain. The CDR3 length is 16 residues. CDR1 is MNHNY and CDR2 is SVGAGI in the germline V gene (reference sequence). Trimming stripped 0 bases from V and 0 bases from J, with 11 bases between. CDR3 bases: TGTGCCAGCAGTTACTCGATTGGGAGTTTGAACACTGAAGCTTTCTTT. Protein sequence: CASSYSIGSLNTEAFF.

The chain recombines TRBV11-2 with TRBJ2-5, with D unclear. Trimming cost V 0 bases and J 7 bases, with 9 bases left between them. The CDR3 sequence is 13 residues long. The germline V gene encodes CDR1 SGHAT and CDR2 FQNNGV. The CDR3 here is CASSLDPPGTQYF. The DNA for the CDR3 is TGTGCCAGCAGCTTAGATCCCCCCGGGACCCAGTACTTC.

The chain recombines TRBV20-1 with TRBJ2-7; the D gene is possibly TRBD2 (7 bases). V lost 5 bases and J 9 bases, leaving 14 bases between the germline ends. The CDR3 loop spans 11 amino acids. CDR1 and CDR2 (germline): DFQATT, SNEGSKA (reference sequence). The CDR3 DNA reads as TGCAGTGCTGGGAGGGGGGAGGTGCAGTACTTC. It specifies CSAGRGEVQYF.

The chain joins TRBV6-1 to TRBJ2-1; 7 bases map to TRBD1. CDR3 size: 14 residues. The germline V gene encodes CDR1 MNHNS and CDR2 SASEGT. The V and J ends lost 5 bases and 2 bases, in that order; junction bases with no gene match: 3. The CDR3 region has the DNA TGTGCCAGCAGTACCACAGGGGCCTACAATGAGCAGTTCTTC. This codes for CASSTTGAYNEQFF.

Concerning this clone: Distinct nucleotide sequences in the sample also encode this CDR3. The CDR3 loop reads CASRRGGNQPQHF. CDR3 bases: TGTGCCAGCAGGAGGGGAGGCAATCAGCCCCAGCATTTT. V and J are TRBV28 and TRBJ1-5, with D maybe TRBD1 (5 bases). The CDR3 has 13 residues. Germline V gives CDR1 MDHEN, CDR2 SYDVKM. The V and J ends lost 6 bases and 2 bases respectively, with 8 bases between them. The full variable domain, with the rest looked up from reference TRBV28 and TRBJ1-5, is DVKVTQSSRYLVKRTGEKVFLECVQDMDHENMFWYRQDPGLGLRLIYFSYDVKMKEKGDIPEGYSVSREKKERFSLILESASTNQTSMYLCASRRGGNQPQHFGDGTRLSIL.

The chain has TRBV28 and TRBJ1-5; the D gene is possibly TRBD1 (6 bases). The ends were cut back, 7 bases at V and 5 bases at J, with 12 bases in the middle. The CDR3 has 13 residues. Germline lookup yields CDR1 MDHEN and CDR2 SYDVKM. The CDR3 coding sequence is TGTGCCAGCACCAACAGGGCTGATCAGCCCCAGCATTTT. As protein: CASTNRADQPQHF.

This chain connects TRBV5-1 to TRBJ1-1, with D unresolved. CDR3 length: 15 amino acids. V lost 2 bases to trimming and J lost 1 base, with 12 bases between them. Germline lookup yields CDR1 SGHRS and CDR2 YFSETQ. CDR3 sequence: CASSFTILGNTEAFF. The CDR3 DNA is TGCGCCAGCAGCTTCACCATTTTAGGGAACACTGAAGCTTTCTTT. The full variable domain, rest sourced from reference TRBV5-1 and TRBJ1-1, is KAGVTQTPRYLIKTRGQQVTLSCSPISGHRSVSWYQQTPGQGLQFLFEYFSETQRNKGNFPGRFSGRQFSNSRSEMNVSTLELGDSALYLCASSFTILGNTEAFFGQGTRLTVV.

This rearrangement joins TRBV28 to TRBJ2-7, with D perhaps matching TRBD1 (5 bases). Trimming took off 3 bases at V and 0 bases at J, with 9 bases between the two ends. Germline CDR1 is MDHEN and CDR2 is SYDVKM. The CDR3 runs to 14 residues. The CDR3 reads CASSFFQGSYEQYF. CDR3 DNA: TGTGCCAGCAGTTTTTTTCAGGGCTCCTACGAGCAGTACTTC.

The V gene is TRBV6-1, the J gene TRBJ2-3; 9 bases match TRBD1. Trimming removed 4 bases from V and 1 base from J; junction bases left unmatched: 3. The CDR3 length is 15 residues. CDR1 is MNHNS, CDR2 SASEGT, per germline. CDR3 in DNA: TGTGCCAGCAGTGCCTGGACAGGGGGCACAGATACGCAGTATTTT. Residues: CASSAWTGGTDTQYF.

Only a few counts were recorded for this clone. The same CDR3 is also encoded by other DNA sequences in this sample. V is TRBV2 and J is TRBJ1-5; TRBD1 is a possible D gene (6 bases). Germline CDR1 SNHLY, CDR2 FYNNEI. V dropped 6 bases and J dropped 3 bases, with 12 bases sitting between them. The CDR3 loop spans 14 amino acids. CDR3 DNA sequence: TGTGCCAGCAGGGCTGGACAGTTCAATCAGCCCCAGCATTTT. Its protein product is CASRAGQFNQPQHF.